What follows is one T cell receptor beta chain and its context. Its antigen is undetermined. RNA was isolated and reverse transcribed to cDNA, the sequencing template. Sequenced by immunoSEQ multiplex PCR; TCRdb stores in-frame clones only, minus some. Of about 110,000 clones listed, roughly 84% were seen once; the top ten hold 24%. The record originates from a study of CD8+ T cells in alopecia areata. Study results and caveats: Numerous expanded lesional clones remained in scalp and blood during tofacitinib. Expanded CD8+ clones among the top 100, as well as scalp clonality, were significantly decreased by tofacitinib. Normal scalp showed lower clonality than lesional scalp, especially alopecia totalis/universalis.

The CDR3 consists of 14 residues. The germline CDR1 and CDR2 sequences are GTSNPN and SVGIG (reference sequence). V lost 5 bases to trimming and J lost 0 bases, with 10 bases between them. Treatment here: oral pan-JAK inhibitor, 5-10 mg twice daily. In alopecia areata patients, both lesional scalp punch biopsies and peripheral blood were collected. The specimen comprised CD8+ T cells sorted from blood, sampled at week 24, from a patient treated with tofacitinib. The rearrangement uses TRBV30 and TRBJ2-2; D is unclear. The receptor was isolated from a human donor with alopecia areata. The CDR3 DNA sequence: TGTGCCTGGTTCCCATTCGCGAACACCGGGGAGCTGTTTTTT. This gives the protein CAWFPFANTGELFF.